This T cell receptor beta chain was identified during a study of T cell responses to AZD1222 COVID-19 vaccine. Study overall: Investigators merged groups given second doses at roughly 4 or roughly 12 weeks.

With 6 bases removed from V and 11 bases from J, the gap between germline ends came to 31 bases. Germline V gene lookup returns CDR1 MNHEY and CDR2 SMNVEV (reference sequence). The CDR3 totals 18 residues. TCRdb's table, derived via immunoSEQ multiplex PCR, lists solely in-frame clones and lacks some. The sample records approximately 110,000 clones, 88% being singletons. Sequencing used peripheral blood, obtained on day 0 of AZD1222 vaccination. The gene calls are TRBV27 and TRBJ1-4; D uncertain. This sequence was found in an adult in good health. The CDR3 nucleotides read TGTGCCAGCAGCCCCGTTGGGCTCACGAGGAAGGACTCGCCTAAACTGTTTTTT. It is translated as CASSPVGLTRKDSPKLFF.